The sequence of this T cell receptor beta chain was determined in a study of post-analysis software for immune sequencing data. Broader study findings: By F measure, samples from a shared preparation batch strongly co-clustered.

Carried by the TCR beta cDNA libraries were unique molecular identifiers. With roughly 0.85 to 11 million T cells as the source, a few hundred thousand cDNA molecules resulted. TCRdb used MiXCR to reprocess the PCR reads, holding one entry per CDR3 protein. The profile shows around 770,000 distinct CDR3 sequences, around 42% of them singletons. About this clonotype itself: Its target is unknown.

The clonotype comes from a girl between 5 and 17 years old with multiple sclerosis. The sample taken for sequencing was blood.

CDR3 nucleotides: TGTGCCAGCAGCCAAGAGATCAGGCTAGCGGGAGGCTATGAGCAGTTCTTC. Amino acid sequence: CASSQEIRLAGGYEQFF. The chain couples TRBV4-2 to TRBJ2-1; 11 nucleotides match TRBD2. This CDR3 region has 17 residues. Losses at the gene ends were 0 bases for V and 8 bases for J; bases not matched to a gene: 9. Per the germline V gene, CDR1 is LGHNA and CDR2 is YNFKEQ.